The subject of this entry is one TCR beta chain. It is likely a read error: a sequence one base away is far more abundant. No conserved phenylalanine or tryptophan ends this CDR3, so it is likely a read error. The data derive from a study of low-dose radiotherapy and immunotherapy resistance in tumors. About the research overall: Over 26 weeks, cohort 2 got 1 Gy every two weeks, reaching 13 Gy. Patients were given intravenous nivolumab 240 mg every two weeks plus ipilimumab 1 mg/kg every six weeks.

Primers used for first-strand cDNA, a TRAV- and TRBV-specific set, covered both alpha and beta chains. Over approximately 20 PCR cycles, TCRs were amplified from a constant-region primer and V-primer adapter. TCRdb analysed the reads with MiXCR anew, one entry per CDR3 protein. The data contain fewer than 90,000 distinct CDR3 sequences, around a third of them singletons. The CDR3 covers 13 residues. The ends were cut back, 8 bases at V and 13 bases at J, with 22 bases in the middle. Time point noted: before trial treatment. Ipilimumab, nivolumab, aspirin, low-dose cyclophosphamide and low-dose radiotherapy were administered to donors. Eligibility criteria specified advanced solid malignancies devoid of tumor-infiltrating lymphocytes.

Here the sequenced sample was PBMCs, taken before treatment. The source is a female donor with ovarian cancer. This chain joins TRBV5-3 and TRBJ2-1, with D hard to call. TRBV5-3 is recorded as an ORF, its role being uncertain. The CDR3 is CASRKRTAALQFL. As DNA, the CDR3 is TGTGCCAGCAGAAAAAGGACGGCGGCCTTACAGTTCTTA.